This T cell receptor (beta chain) emerged from a study of blood T cell repertoires in COVID-19. V was pared by 0 bases and J by 7 bases, with 15 bases between. The CDR3 loop spans 16 amino acids. Germline V gene sequence: CDR1 KGHSH, CDR2 LQKENI. Enrollment of patients from Seattle took place during active infection, with longitudinal follow-up. Profiled with immunoSEQ multiplex PCR; TCRdb holds only in-frame clones, not every one. Of 410,000 or so clones listed, approximately 89% are singletons. The specimen was peripheral blood. The source is a woman between 35 and 50 years old with COVID-19, enrolled during active disease. The J gene is TRBJ1-4, the V gene TRBV18, with a tentative D call TRBD1 (6 bases). The CDR3 sequence is CASSPPSEGGGEKLFF. The CDR3 DNA reads TGTGCCAGCTCACCACCGAGTGAAGGGGGGGGTGAAAAACTGTTTTTT.